One sample yielded the 21 T cell receptor beta chains listed below, sequenced in a study of blood T cell repertoires in COVID-19. The data were produced by immunoSEQ multiplex PCR, yet TCRdb's version contains in-frame clones alone and is incomplete. This sample has 45,000 to 65,000 clones; about 90% occur once, and the top ten carry 4.5% to 5.5%. What was sequenced was peripheral blood. The receptors come from an elderly man in a cohort sampled during active COVID-19.

The rearrangement links TRBV5-5 to TRBJ1-2; D is perhaps TRBD1 (5 bases). V gave up 2 bases and J gave up 1 base, with 15 bases separating them. The germline V gene encodes CDR1 SGHKS and CDR2 YYEKEE (reference sequence). The CDR3 totals 16 residues. As DNA, the CDR3 is TGTGCCAGCAGCTTAGGGGTGGGGCGGCTTAACTATGGCTACACCTTC. Its protein product is CASSLGVGRLNYGYTF. The complete variable domain, with remaining parts taken from reference TRBV5-5 and TRBJ1-2, reads DAGVTQSPTHLIKTRGQQVTLRCSPISGHKSVSWYQQVLGQGPQFIFQYYEKEERGRGNFPDRFSARQFPNYSSELNVNALLLGDSALYLCASSLGVGRLNYGYTFGSGTRLTVV.

The V call is TRBV10-1, the J call TRBJ2-3, with a possible D match to TRBD1 (6 bases). This CDR3 is built from 14 residues. V lost 3 bases, J lost 3 bases, and 10 bases lay in between. Germline V gene sequence: CDR1 WNHNN, CDR2 SYGVQD (reference sequence). The CDR3 bases are TGCGCCAGCAGTGAAGGACAGCAAACAGATACGCAGTATTTT. This sequence encodes CASSEGQQTDTQYF.

This clone came up many times. This sample also contains other DNA sequences that code for the same CDR3. The chain employs TRBV7-2 and TRBJ2-5; D unclear. V was pared by 3 bases and J by 5 bases, with 4 bases between. This CDR3 is 11 amino acids long. Germline-derived CDR1 and CDR2 are SGHTA and FQGNSA. CDR3 in DNA: TGTGCCAGCAGCTTGCAGGAGACCCAGTACTTC. Its protein product is CASSLQETQYF.

This sequence joins TRBV30 and TRBJ2-5; 9 positions agree with TRBD2. The CDR3 consists of 16 residues. Germline V gene lookup returns CDR1 GTSNPN and CDR2 SVGIG (reference sequence). The V segment lost 4 bases and the J segment 1 base; nucleotides outside the gene matches: 10. This CDR3 is CAWTQGLAGSQETQYF. In nucleotides, the CDR3 is TGTGCCTGGACCCAGGGCCTAGCGGGAAGCCAAGAGACCCAGTACTTC. The whole variable domain, remainder taken from reference TRBV30 and TRBJ2-5, is SQTIHQWPATLVQPVGSPLSLECTVEGTSNPNLYWYRQAAGRGLQLLFYSVGIGQISSEVPQNLSASRPQDRQFILSSKKLLLSDSGFYLCAWTQGLAGSQETQYFGPGTRLLVL.

The V call is TRBV6-7, the J call TRBJ1-5; 9 bases align to TRBD1. TRBV6-7 is reported as an ORF; its role is uncertain. This CDR3 region has 19 residues. V gave up 5 bases and J gave up 1 base; unmatched junction bases: 15. Here the CDR3 reads CASSTDLRDREGSNQPQHF. In DNA form, the CDR3 reads TGTGCCAGCAGTACCGACCTCCGGGACAGGGAGGGGAGCAATCAGCCCCAGCATTTT.

The gene calls are TRBV6-5 and TRBJ2-1; D gene unclear. The CDR3 spans 14 residues. Germline CDR1 reads MNHEY; CDR2 reads SVGAGI. With 5 bases removed from V and 0 bases from J, the gap between germline ends came to 8 bases. The CDR3 here is CASSPISSYNEQFF. The CDR3 DNA reads as TGTGCCAGCAGTCCCATTAGCTCCTACAATGAGCAGTTCTTC.

A word on this clone: Being one base from a much bigger clone, this may be a read error. The sample contains more than one DNA sequence encoding this CDR3. This chain joins TRBV7-8 and TRBJ2-7; 10 bases are shared with TRBD1. Germline CDR1 SGHVS, CDR2 FQNEAQ. This CDR3 spans 14 amino acids. In nucleotides, the CDR3 is TGTGCCAGCAGCTTAGCCGACAGGGGGCTCGAGCAGTATTTC. It encodes CASSLADRGLEQYF.

The CDR3 spells CSVRQGSLADTQYF. CDR3 bases: TGCAGCGTCCGACAGGGGTCGTTGGCAGATACGCAGTATTTT. The chain employs TRBV29-1 and TRBJ2-3; TRBD1 matches 8 bases. In germline, CDR1 is SQVTM, CDR2 ANQGSEA. Trimming cost V 6 bases and J 4 bases; bases outside gene matches: 9. The CDR3 extends over 14 amino acids.

This clone was seen more than once but under ten times. V and J are TRBV6-6 and TRBJ1-2, with D possibly TRBD1 on 5 matching bases. The CDR3 sequence is 19 residues long. Looked up from germline, CDR1 is MNHNY and CDR2 is SVGAGI (reference sequence). The V end lost 5 bases, the J end lost 3 bases, and 28 bases lay between the germline ends. The CDR3 loop reads CASSPLREKPGRRHYGYTF. The CDR3 nucleotides read TGTGCCAGCAGTCCCCTGCGGGAGAAACCGGGACGCAGGCACTATGGCTACACCTTC.

This clone appeared once. The chain recombines TRBV13 with TRBJ1-3, with 8 bases aligning to TRBD1. Looked up from germline, CDR1 is PRHDT and CDR2 is FYEKMQ (reference sequence). The CDR3 is made up of 16 amino acids. V shed 2 bases and J 4 bases; nucleotides not matched to a gene: 7. CDR3 sequence: CASSLMGQETGNTIYF. The CDR3 DNA reads TGTGCCAGCAGCTTAATGGGACAGGAAACCGGAAACACCATATATTTT.

This chain connects TRBV5-1 to TRBJ2-1; weak D call: TRBD1 (7 bases). Trimming shortened V by 1 base and J by 4 bases, and 12 bases separated the two germline ends. The CDR3 runs 15 residues. From germline, CDR1 is SGHRS and CDR2 YFSETQ. CDR3 nucleotide sequence: TGCGCCAGCAGCTTGACAGGGGAGGAATACAATGAGCAGTTCTTC. Translating gives CASSLTGEEYNEQFF. Filled out from reference TRBV5-1 and TRBJ2-1, the complete variable domain reads KAGVTQTPRYLIKTRGQQVTLSCSPISGHRSVSWYQQTPGQGLQFLFEYFSETQRNKGNFPGRFSGRQFSNSRSEMNVSTLELGDSALYLCASSLTGEEYNEQFFGPGTRLTVL.

The genes are TRBV7-2 and TRBJ1-4; D might be TRBD1 (6 bases). CDR3 length equals 15 residues. Germline-derived CDR1 and CDR2 are SGHTA and FQGNSA. With 6 bases removed from V and 3 bases from J, the gap between germline ends came to 14 bases. CDR3 amino acids: CASRGGAQANEKLFF. CDR3 nucleotides: TGTGCCAGCAGGGGGGGGGCGCAGGCTAATGAAAAACTGTTTTTT.

The chain couples TRBV30 to TRBJ2-6; D ambiguous. There are 13 residues in the CDR3. Trimming left V 5 bases short and J 0 bases short, with 5 bases between. Germline CDR1 is GTSNPN and CDR2 is SVGIG (reference sequence). CDR3 protein: CAWALSGANVLTF. The CDR3 nucleotides are TGTGCCTGGGCCCTCTCTGGGGCCAACGTCCTGACTTTC.

This chain uses TRBV27 with TRBJ1-5; D not resolved. The CDR3 has 13 residues. Trimming took off 4 bases at V and 0 bases at J, with 4 bases between the two ends. Germline assignment: CDR1 MNHEY and CDR2 SMNVEV (reference sequence). In DNA form, the CDR3 reads TGTGCCAGCAGTTCCATTAGCAATCAGCCCCAGCATTTT. It encodes CASSSISNQPQHF.

This clone was seen more than once but under ten times. The V gene is TRBV6-5, the J gene TRBJ1-6; D ambiguous. Germline CDR1 reads MNHEY; CDR2 reads SVGAGI. Between the trimmed V and J ends, which lost 6 bases and 10 bases, there was a span of 10 bases. This CDR3 is built from 12 residues. The CDR3 is CASRQLESPLHF. The CDR3 region has the DNA TGTGCCAGCAGACAGTTGGAATCACCCCTCCACTTT.

On this clone itself: The identical CDR3 is also encoded by other nucleotide sequences in the sample. The J gene is TRBJ1-4, the V gene TRBV2; 7 bases match TRBD1. The germline gives CDR1 SNHLY, CDR2 FYNNEI. V was clipped by 5 bases and J by 5 bases; unmatched bases: 2. The CDR3 is 13 residues long. CDR3 nucleotide sequence: TGTGCCAGCAGTAGGGACAGCAATGAAAAACTGTTTTTT. It specifies CASSRDSNEKLFF.

The rearrangement links TRBV6-2 or TRBV6-3 to TRBJ1-4; D unresolved. Looked up from germline, CDR1 is MNHEY and CDR2 is SVGEGT. V dropped 4 bases and J dropped 8 bases, with 14 bases sitting between them. This CDR3 is built from 14 residues. The CDR3 protein is CASSSAGVREKLFF. CDR3 in DNA: TGTGCCAGCAGTTCGGCCGGGGTTCGAGAAAAACTGTTTTTT.

This chain links TRBV2 with TRBJ1-5; the D is unclear. V gave up 3 bases and J gave up 2 bases, with 8 bases separating them. Germline CDR1 is SNHLY and CDR2 is FYNNEI. The CDR3 extends over 14 amino acids. The CDR3 loop reads CASSDRVGNQPQHF. In nucleotides, the CDR3 is TGTGCCAGCAGTGATCGAGTAGGCAATCAGCCCCAGCATTTT.

A single count supports this clone. The chain carries TRBV7-8 and TRBJ1-2; no clear D gene. The CDR3 sequence is 14 residues long. Germline CDR1 SGHVS, CDR2 FQNEAQ. Trimming pared 2 bases from V and 5 bases from J, leaving 12 bases between. The CDR3, as DNA: TGTGCCAGCAGCTTAAGGACGGGCGGGTATGGCTACACCTTC. This gives the protein CASSLRTGGYGYTF.

This clone was seen a few times. This rearrangement joins TRBV2 to TRBJ1-4, with 7 positions matching TRBD1. CDR1 and CDR2 from the germline V gene are SNHLY and FYNNEI. This CDR3 contains 14 residues. After removal of 7 bases from V and 5 bases from J, the junction contained 7 bases not matched to a gene. The CDR3 loop is CASKAGTENEKLFF. CDR3 in DNA: TGTGCCAGCAAAGCCGGGACAGAGAATGAAAAACTGTTTTTT.

This chain connects TRBV19 to TRBJ2-2; D is possibly TRBD1 (6 bases). Germline loops: CDR1 LNHDA, CDR2 SQIVND (reference sequence). Trimming left V 7 bases short and J 0 bases short, with 12 bases between. The CDR3 is 15 residues long. DNA for the CDR3: TGTGCCAGTAACCCGACAGGAACGAACACCGGGGAGCTGTTTTTT. This gives the protein CASNPTGTNTGELFF.